This TCR beta chain was profiled in a study of blood T cell repertoires in COVID-19. Study-level background: The United States, Italy and Spain were the sources of the acute and convalescent COVID-19 samples. Sample material is recorded as cDNA or gDNA derived from T cells, B-cell-depleted T cells, or PBMCs.

In the original analysis: Cell counts per sample came from amplifying reference gene primers. The repertoire was sequenced with immunoSEQ multiplex PCR; TCRdb's copy has only in-frame clones and lacks some. V and J calls and clone size are copied from that table; D and trimming were computed from the DNA. The sample has 50,000 to 65,000 clones; roughly 89% are singletons. Sequenced material: peripheral blood. This receptor was taken from a man aged 55 to 70 with active COVID-19.

CDR3 amino acids: CASSVGTGQENSPLHF. CDR3 bases: TGTGCCAGCAGCGTAGGAACAGGACAGGAAAATTCACCCCTCCACTTT. The chain joins TRBV9 to TRBJ1-6; TRBD1 matches 7 bases. CDR1 is SGDLS and CDR2 is YYNGEE in the germline V gene. This CDR3 is 16 amino acids long. V lost 0 bases, J lost 7 bases, and 7 bases stayed unmatched.